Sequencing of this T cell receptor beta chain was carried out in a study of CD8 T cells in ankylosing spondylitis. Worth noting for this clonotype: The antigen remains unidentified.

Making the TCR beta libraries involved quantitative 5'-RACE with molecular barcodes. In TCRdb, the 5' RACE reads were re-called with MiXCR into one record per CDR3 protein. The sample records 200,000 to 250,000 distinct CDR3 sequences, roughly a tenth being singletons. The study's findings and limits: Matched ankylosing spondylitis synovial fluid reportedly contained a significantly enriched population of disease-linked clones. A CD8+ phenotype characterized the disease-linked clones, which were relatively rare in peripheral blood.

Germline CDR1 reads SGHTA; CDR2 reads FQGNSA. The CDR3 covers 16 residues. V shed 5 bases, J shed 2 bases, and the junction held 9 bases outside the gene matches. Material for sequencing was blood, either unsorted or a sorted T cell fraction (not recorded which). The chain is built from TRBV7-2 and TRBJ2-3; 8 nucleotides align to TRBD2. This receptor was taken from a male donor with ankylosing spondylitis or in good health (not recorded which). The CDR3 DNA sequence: TGTGCCAGCAGCGCCCAGGGCGGGGGGACCACAGATACGCAGTATTTT. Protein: CASSAQGGGTTDTQYF.